This T cell receptor (beta chain) derives from a study of Tregs in tolerant kidney transplant recipients. Regarding this clone: Its specificity is not known.

V lost 0 bases and J lost 2, with 11 bases in between. There are 16 residues in the CDR3. Germline values: CDR1 GTSNPN, CDR2 SVGIG (reference sequence). Thawed PBMCs were FACS-sorted into unstimulated CD4+CD25+CD127- regulatory T cells, CD4+CD25- non-regulatory cells, CD4 and CD8 cells. Produced via immunoSEQ multiplex PCR; TCRdb's table is partial and in-frame only. The sample comprises some 70,000 clones, about four fifths of which are singletons, and around 4.5% rests with the top ten. Study-wide points: The most relevant donor-specific Treg TCRbeta repertoire apparently came from expansion with activated donor B cells. The small number of patients limits these findings pending further validation.

This TCR came from a human donor in good health. V and J are TRBV30 and TRBJ2-6; D remains ambiguous. The source material was CD4+ T cells from blood. The DNA of the CDR3 is TGTGCCTGGAGTGTACTTGGGCTGGCTGGGGCCAACGTCCTGACTTTC. Amino acid sequence: CAWSVLGLAGANVLTF.